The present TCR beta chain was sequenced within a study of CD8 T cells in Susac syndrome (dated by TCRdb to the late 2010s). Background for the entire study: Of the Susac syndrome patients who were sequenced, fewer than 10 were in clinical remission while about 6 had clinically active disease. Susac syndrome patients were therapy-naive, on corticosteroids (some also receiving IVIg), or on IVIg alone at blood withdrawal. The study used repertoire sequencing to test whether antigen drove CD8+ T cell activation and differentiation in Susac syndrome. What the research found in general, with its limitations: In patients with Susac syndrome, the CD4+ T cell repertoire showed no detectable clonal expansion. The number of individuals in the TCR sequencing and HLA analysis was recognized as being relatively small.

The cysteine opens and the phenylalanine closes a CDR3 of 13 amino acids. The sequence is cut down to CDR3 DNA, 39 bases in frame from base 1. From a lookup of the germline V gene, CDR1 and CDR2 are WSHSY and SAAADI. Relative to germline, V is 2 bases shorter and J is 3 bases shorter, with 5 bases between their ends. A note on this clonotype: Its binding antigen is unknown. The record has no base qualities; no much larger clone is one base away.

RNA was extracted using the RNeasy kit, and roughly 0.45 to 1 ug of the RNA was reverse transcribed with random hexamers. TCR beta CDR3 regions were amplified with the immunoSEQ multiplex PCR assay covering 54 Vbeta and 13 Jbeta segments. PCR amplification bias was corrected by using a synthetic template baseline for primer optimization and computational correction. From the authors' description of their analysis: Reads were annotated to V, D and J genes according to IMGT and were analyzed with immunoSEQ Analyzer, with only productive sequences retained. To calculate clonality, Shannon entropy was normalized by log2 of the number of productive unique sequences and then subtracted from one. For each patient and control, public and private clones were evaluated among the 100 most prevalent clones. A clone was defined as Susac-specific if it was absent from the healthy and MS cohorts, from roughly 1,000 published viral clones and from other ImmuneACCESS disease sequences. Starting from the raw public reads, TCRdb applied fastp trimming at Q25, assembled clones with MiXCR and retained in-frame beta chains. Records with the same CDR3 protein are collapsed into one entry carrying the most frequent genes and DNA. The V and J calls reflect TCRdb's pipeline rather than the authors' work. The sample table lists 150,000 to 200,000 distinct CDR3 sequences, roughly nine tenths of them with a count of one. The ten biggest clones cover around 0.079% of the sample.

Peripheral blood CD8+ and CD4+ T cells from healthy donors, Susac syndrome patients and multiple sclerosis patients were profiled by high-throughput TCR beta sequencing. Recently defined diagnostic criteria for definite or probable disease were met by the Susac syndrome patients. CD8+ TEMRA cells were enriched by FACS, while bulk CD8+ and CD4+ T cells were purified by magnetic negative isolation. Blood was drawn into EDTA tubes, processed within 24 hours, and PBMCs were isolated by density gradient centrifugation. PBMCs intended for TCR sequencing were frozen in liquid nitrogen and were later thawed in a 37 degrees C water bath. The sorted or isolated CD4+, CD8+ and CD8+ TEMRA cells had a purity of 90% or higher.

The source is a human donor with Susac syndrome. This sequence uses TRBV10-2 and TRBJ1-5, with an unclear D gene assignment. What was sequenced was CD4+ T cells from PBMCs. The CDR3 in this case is CASSEGPNQPQHF. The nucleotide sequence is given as TGCGCCAGCAGTGAGGGACCCAATCAGCCCCAGCATTTT.